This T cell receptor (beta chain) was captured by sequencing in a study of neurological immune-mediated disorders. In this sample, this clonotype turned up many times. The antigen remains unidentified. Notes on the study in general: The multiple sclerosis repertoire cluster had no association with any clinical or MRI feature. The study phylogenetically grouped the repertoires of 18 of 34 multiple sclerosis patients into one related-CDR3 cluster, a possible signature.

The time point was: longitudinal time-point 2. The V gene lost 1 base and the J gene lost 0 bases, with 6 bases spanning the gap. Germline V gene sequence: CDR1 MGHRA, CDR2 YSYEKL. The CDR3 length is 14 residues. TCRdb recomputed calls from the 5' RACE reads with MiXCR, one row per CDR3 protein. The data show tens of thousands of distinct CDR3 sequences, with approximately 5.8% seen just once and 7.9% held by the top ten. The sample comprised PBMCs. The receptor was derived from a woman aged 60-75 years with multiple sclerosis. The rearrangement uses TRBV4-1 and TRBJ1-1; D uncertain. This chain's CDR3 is CASSQAGLNTEAFF. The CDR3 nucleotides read TGCGCCAGCAGCCAAGCAGGATTGAACACTGAAGCTTTCTTT.